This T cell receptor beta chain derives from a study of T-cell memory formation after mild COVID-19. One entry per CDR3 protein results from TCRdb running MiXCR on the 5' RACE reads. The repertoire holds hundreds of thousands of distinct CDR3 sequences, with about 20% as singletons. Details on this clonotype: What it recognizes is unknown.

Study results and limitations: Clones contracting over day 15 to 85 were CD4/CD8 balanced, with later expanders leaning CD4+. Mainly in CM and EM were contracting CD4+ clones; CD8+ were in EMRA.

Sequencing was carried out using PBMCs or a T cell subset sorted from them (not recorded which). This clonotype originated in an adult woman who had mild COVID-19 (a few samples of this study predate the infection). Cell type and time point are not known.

CDR3 nucleotides: TGTGCCAGCAGTTCGGGCCGGGAAAGGGGCAGCGAGCAGTACTTC. Protein: CASSSGRERGSEQYF. The J gene is TRBJ2-7, the V gene TRBV5-4; D possibly uses TRBD1 or TRBD2 (5 bases each). The V and J ends lost 5 bases and 6 bases respectively, with 21 bases between them. This CDR3 has 15 amino acids. In germline, CDR1 is SGHNT, CDR2 YYREEE (reference sequence).